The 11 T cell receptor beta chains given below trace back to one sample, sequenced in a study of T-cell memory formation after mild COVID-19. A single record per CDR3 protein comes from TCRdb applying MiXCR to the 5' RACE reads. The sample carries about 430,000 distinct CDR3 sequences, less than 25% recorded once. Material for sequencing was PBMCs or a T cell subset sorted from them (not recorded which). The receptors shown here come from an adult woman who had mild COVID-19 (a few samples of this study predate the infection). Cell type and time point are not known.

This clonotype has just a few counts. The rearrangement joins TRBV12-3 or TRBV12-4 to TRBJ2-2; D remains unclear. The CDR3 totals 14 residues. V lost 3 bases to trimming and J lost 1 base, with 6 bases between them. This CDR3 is CASSLIGNTGELFF. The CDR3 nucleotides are TGTGCCAGCAGTTTGATAGGGAACACCGGGGAGCTGTTTTTT.

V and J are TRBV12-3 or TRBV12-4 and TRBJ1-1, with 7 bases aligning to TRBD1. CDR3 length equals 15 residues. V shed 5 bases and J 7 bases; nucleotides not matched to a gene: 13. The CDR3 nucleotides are TGTGCCAGCAGTCTCACCCCAGGGGGTTCGGGTGAAGCTTTCTTT. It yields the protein CASSLTPGGSGEAFF.

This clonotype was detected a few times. The CDR3 DNA follows: TGTGCCAGCAGCCCCCCCCCCGGGACAGGGAACTCCTACAATGAGCAGTTCTTC. Translation: CASSPPPGTGNSYNEQFF. This chain connects TRBV5-6 to TRBJ2-1; 9 nucleotides match TRBD1. The CDR3 totals 18 residues. Germline CDR1 reads SGHDT; CDR2 reads YYEEEE. V was clipped by 4 bases and J by 0 bases; unmatched bases: 11.

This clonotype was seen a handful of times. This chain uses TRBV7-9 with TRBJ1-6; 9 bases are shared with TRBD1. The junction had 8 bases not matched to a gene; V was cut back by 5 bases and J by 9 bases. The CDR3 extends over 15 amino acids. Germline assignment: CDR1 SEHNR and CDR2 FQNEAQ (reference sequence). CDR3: CASSHRTGDASPLHF. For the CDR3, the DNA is TGTGCCAGCAGCCACCGGACAGGGGACGCTTCACCCCTCCACTTT.

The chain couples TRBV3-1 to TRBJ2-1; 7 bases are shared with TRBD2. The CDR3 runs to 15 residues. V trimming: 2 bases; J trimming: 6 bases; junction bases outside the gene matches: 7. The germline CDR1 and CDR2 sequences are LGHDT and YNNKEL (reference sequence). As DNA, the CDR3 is TGTGCCAGCAGCCAAAGCGGGGTGATATTCAATGAGCAGTTCTTC. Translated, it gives CASSQSGVIFNEQFF.

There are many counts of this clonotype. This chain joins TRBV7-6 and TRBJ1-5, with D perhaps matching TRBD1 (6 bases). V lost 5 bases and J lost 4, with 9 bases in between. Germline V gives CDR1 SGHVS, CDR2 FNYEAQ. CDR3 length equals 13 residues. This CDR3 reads CASSRDINQPQHF. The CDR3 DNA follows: TGTGCCAGCAGCCGGGACATTAATCAGCCCCAGCATTTT.

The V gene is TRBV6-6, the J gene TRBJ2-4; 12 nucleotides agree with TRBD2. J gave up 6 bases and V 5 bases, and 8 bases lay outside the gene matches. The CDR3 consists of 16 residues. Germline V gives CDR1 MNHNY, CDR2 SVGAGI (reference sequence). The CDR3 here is CASSARLAGVGNIQYF. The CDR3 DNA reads TGTGCCAGCAGTGCCCGACTAGCGGGAGTGGGAAACATTCAGTACTTC.

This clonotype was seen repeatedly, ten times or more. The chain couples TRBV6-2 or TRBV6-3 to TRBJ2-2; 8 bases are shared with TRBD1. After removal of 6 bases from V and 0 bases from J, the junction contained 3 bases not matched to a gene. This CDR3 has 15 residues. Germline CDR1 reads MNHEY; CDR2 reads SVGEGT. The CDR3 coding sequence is TGTGCCAGCAGCGGACAGGGTACGAACACCGGGGAGCTGTTTTTT. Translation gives CASSGQGTNTGELFF.

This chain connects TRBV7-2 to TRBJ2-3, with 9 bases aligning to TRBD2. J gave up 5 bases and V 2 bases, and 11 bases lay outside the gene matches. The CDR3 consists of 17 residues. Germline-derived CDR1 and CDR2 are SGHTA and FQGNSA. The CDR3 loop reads CASSLSASGVPGDTQYF. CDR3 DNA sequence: TGTGCCAGCAGCTTATCAGCTAGCGGGGTCCCAGGAGATACGCAGTATTTT.

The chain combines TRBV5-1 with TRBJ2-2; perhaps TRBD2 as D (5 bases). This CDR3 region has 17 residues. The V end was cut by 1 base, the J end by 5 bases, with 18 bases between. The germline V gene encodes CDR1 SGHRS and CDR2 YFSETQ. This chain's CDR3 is CASSLSGLSLKTGELFF. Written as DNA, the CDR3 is TGCGCCAGCAGCTTGAGCGGACTCAGCTTGAAAACCGGGGAGCTGTTTTTT.

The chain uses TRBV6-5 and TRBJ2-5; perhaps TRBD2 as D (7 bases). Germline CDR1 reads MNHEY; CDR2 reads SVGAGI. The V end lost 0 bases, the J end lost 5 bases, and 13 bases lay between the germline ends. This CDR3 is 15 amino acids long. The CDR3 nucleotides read TGTGCCAGCAGTTACTCGAGAGGGAGGGGGGAGACCCAGTACTTC. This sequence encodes CASSYSRGRGETQYF.